The 19 T cell receptor beta chains reported below all come from one sample, sequenced in a study of Ad26.COV2.S vaccination and SARS-CoV-2 variants. Profiled with immunoSEQ multiplex PCR; TCRdb holds only in-frame clones, not every one. The table records hundreds of thousands of clones, about 87% of them present only once. As for treatment: some 19 received Ad26.COV2.S at low or high dose, single or two shots; about 5 received placebo; per-sample allocation not given. Following the first vaccine or placebo injection, samples were taken on day 63. The sequencing used peripheral blood, collected in a trial of Ad26.COV2.S vaccine versus placebo. The receptors here all came from a person aged 18-65 years who received the Ad26.COV2.S COVID-19 vaccine or a placebo.

This clone has just one count. Within the sample, other DNA sequences also encode this same CDR3. The chain links TRBV19 to TRBJ2-3; TRBD1 matches at 7 bases. The CDR3 loop spans 13 amino acids. Trimming took 9 bases from V and 0 from J; bases not matched to a gene: 3. The germline CDR1 and CDR2 sequences are LNHDA and SQIVND (reference sequence). CDR3 coding DNA: TGTGCCAGCGGGACAGCTAGCACAGATACGCAGTATTTT. It yields the protein CASGTASTDTQYF.

This chain links TRBV7-2 with TRBJ2-1; 9 nucleotides line up with TRBD2. Germline CDR1 and CDR2: SGHTA and FQGNSA. The CDR3 loop spans 16 amino acids. V was pared by 6 bases and J by 1 base, with 7 bases of the junction left unmatched. CDR3 in DNA: TGTGCCAGCAGGACCCTAGCGGGGTCATCCTACAATGAGCAGTTCTTC. Residues: CASRTLAGSSYNEQFF.

The chain joins TRBV11-3 to TRBJ1-2, with unresolved D. The V gene lost 5 bases and the J gene lost 10 bases, with 14 bases spanning the gap. The CDR3 sequence is 12 residues long. Germline values: CDR1 SGHNT, CDR2 YENEEA. The CDR3 DNA reads as TGTGCCAGCAGCCACGACGGCGGAAACTACACCTTC. Translating gives CASSHDGGNYTF.

The rearrangement links TRBV5-1 to TRBJ1-1, with a weak D call TRBD1 (6 bases). The CDR3 consists of 13 residues. V was clipped by 3 bases and J by 4 bases, with 10 bases between them. Germline loops: CDR1 SGHRS, CDR2 YFSETQ. Written as DNA, the CDR3 is TGCGCCAGCAGCTGGGGGCAGTCCACTGAAGCTTTCTTT. It yields the protein CASSWGQSTEAFF.

This rearrangement joins TRBV11-2 to TRBJ2-1; D call uncertain. V lost 3 bases, J lost 6 bases, and 12 bases lay in between. Germline assignment: CDR1 SGHAT and CDR2 FQNNGV. This CDR3 has 14 residues. The CDR3 here is CASSLIYGPNEQFF. Written as DNA, the CDR3 is TGTGCCAGCAGCTTGATTTACGGACCCAATGAGCAGTTCTTC.

The chain couples TRBV6-5 to TRBJ1-1; D perhaps matches TRBD1 (5 bases). This CDR3 is 13 amino acids long. With 10 bases removed from V and 11 bases from J, the gap between germline ends came to 23 bases. Germline V gives CDR1 MNHEY, CDR2 SVGAGI. The CDR3 protein is CATKPGQGRGAFF. The CDR3 DNA sequence: TGTGCCACCAAGCCTGGGCAGGGACGGGGGGCTTTCTTT.

The chain has TRBV7-6 and TRBJ1-5, with D perhaps matching TRBD1 (5 bases). The CDR3 sequence is 13 residues long. Trimming left V 5 bases short and J 10 bases short, with 15 bases between. Germline V gene sequence: CDR1 SGHVS, CDR2 FNYEAQ. The CDR3 here is CASSVRDREPQHF. CDR3 in DNA: TGTGCCAGCAGCGTCCGGGACCGGGAACCCCAGCATTTT.

In its sample, this clone was seen once. The chain carries TRBV6-6 and TRBJ1-4, with 10 bases matching TRBD1. J lost 8 bases, V lost 6 bases, and 6 bases had no gene match. The CDR3 runs to 14 residues. From germline, CDR1 is MNHNY and CDR2 SVGAGI (reference sequence). CDR3 sequence (DNA): TGTGCCAGCAGGCGCGGACAGGGGGACGAAAAACTGTTTTTT. Translating it yields CASRRGQGDEKLFF.

This chain connects TRBV20-1 to TRBJ1-6; the D is unclear. Germline CDR1 is DFQATT and CDR2 is SNEGSKA (reference sequence). Trimming cost V 3 bases and J 7 bases, with 7 bases left between them. The CDR3 spans 12 residues. The CDR3 nucleotides are TGCAGTGCTAGTGTACAGAATTCACCCCTCCACTTT. It encodes CSASVQNSPLHF.

The chain couples TRBV4-1 to TRBJ2-6; 8 nucleotides line up with TRBD1. CDR3 size: 18 residues. The V gene end was trimmed by 1 base and the J gene end by 1 base; junction bases not matched to a gene: 6. The V gene's germline CDR1 is MGHRA and CDR2 YSYEKL. CDR3 protein: CASSQGGTGVSGANVLTF. The DNA of the CDR3 is TGCGCCAGCAGCCAAGGGGGGACAGGAGTGTCTGGGGCCAACGTCCTGACTTTC.

V is TRBV24-1 and J is TRBJ2-7; 8 bases match TRBD1. This CDR3 contains 15 residues. From germline, CDR1 is KGHDR and CDR2 SFDVKD. V shed 2 bases and J 4 bases; nucleotides not matched to a gene: 6. CDR3 sequence: CATSDSGQGKYEQYF. DNA for the CDR3: TGTGCCACCAGTGATTCAGGACAGGGAAAATACGAGCAGTACTTC.

This chain links TRBV5-4 with TRBJ1-1; 7 nucleotides line up with TRBD1. The germline V gene has CDR1 SGHNT and CDR2 YYREEE (reference sequence). The V and J ends lost 5 bases and 2 bases, in that order; junction bases with no gene match: 3. The CDR3 length is 13 residues. Written as DNA, the CDR3 is TGTGCCAGCAGACGACAGGGTAACACTGAAGCTTTCTTT. It is translated as CASRRQGNTEAFF. Based on the CDR3 plus reference TRBV5-4 and TRBJ1-1, the full variable domain is ETGVTQSPTHLIKTRGQQVTLRCSSQSGHNTVSWYQQALGQGPQFIFQYYREEENGRGNFPPRFSGLQFPNYSSELNVNALELDDSALYLCASRRQGNTEAFFGQGTRLTVV.

In this sample, this clone turned up many times. This chain links TRBV9 with TRBJ2-2; 8 bases are a match to TRBD2. Germline-derived CDR1 and CDR2 are SGDLS and YYNGEE. J gave up 1 base and V 4 bases, and 9 bases lay outside the gene matches. CDR3 size: 17 residues. In DNA, the CDR3 is TGTGCCAGCAGCCCCGGGTTAGCGGGGTTGAACACCGGGGAGCTGTTTTTT. Its protein product is CASSPGLAGLNTGELFF.

This rearrangement joins TRBV30 to TRBJ2-1; a possible D gene is TRBD1 (6 bases). Germline V gene lookup returns CDR1 GTSNPN and CDR2 SVGIG (reference sequence). V lost 5 bases and J 4 bases, leaving 12 bases between the germline ends. CDR3 length: 13 amino acids. The CDR3 reads CAWAGTLYNEQFF. The CDR3 DNA reads as TGTGCCTGGGCCGGGACACTGTACAATGAGCAGTTCTTC. Full variable domain (outside the CDR3, taken from reference TRBV30 and TRBJ2-1): SQTIHQWPATLVQPVGSPLSLECTVEGTSNPNLYWYRQAAGRGLQLLFYSVGIGQISSEVPQNLSASRPQDRQFILSSKKLLLSDSGFYLCAWAGTLYNEQFFGPGTRLTVL.

The V gene is TRBV25-1, the J gene TRBJ1-1; D is perhaps TRBD1 (6 bases). This CDR3 is built from 11 residues. CDR1 MGHDK and CDR2 SYGVNS come from the germline V gene. V lost 7 bases and J 11 bases, leaving 14 bases between the germline ends. As DNA, the CDR3 is TGTGCCAGCAAGGGGGGCCTCGGGGCTTTCTTT. This sequence encodes CASKGGLGAFF.

The genes are TRBV2 and TRBJ1-5; 7 bases agree with TRBD1. In germline, CDR1 is SNHLY, CDR2 FYNNEI. The CDR3 is 14 residues long. V was clipped by 4 bases and J by 7 bases; unmatched bases: 7. Here the CDR3 DNA reads TGTGCCAGCAGTGGACAGGGTGGGCGACAGCCCCAGCATTTT. Protein: CASSGQGGRQPQHF. The entire variable domain, with the rest obtained from reference TRBV2 and TRBJ1-5, is as follows: EPEVTQTPSHQVTQMGQEVILRCVPISNHLYFYWYRQILGQKVEFLVSFYNNEISEKSEIFDDQFSVERPDGSNFTLKIRSTKLEDSAMYFCASSGQGGRQPQHFGDGTRLSIL.

The rearrangement uses TRBV30 and TRBJ1-2; possible D gene TRBD1, 6 bases. Per the germline V gene, CDR1 is GTSNPN and CDR2 is SVGIG (reference sequence). V was shortened by 3 bases and J by 4 bases, with 12 bases between the two germline ends. The CDR3 runs 13 residues. The CDR3 sequence is CAWRATGFYGYTF. CDR3 DNA: TGTGCCTGGAGAGCTACAGGGTTCTATGGCTACACCTTC.

The chain uses TRBV7-3 and TRBJ1-1; tentative D call: TRBD1 (6 bases). Germline-derived CDR1 and CDR2 are SGHTA and FQGTGA. V was clipped by 5 bases and J by 9 bases, with 22 bases between them. The CDR3 is 15 amino acids. CDR3 bases: TGTGCCAGCAGCCTGGGGCCCAACTCACAGGGACAAGCTTTCTTT. As protein: CASSLGPNSQGQAFF. Together with reference TRBV7-3 and TRBJ1-1, the CDR3 gives the full variable domain: GAGVSQTPSNKVTEKGKYVELRCDPISGHTALYWYRQSLGQGPEFLIYFQGTGAADDSGLPNDRFFAVRPEGSVSTLKIQRTERGDSAVYLCASSLGPNSQGQAFFGQGTRLTVV.

The sample holds one count of this clone. The chain combines TRBV5-1 with TRBJ2-5; possible D gene TRBD2, 5 bases. Trimming stripped 0 bases from V and 5 bases from J, with 11 bases between. Germline CDR1 and CDR2: SGHRS and YFSETQ. This CDR3 has 14 amino acids. The CDR3 is CASSLVVTGETQYF. CDR3 sequence (DNA): TGCGCCAGCAGCTTGGTAGTTACGGGGGAGACCCAGTACTTC.